This TCR beta chain was captured in a study of blood T cell repertoires in COVID-19. In the study overall: The samples span acute and convalescent COVID-19 from the United States, Italy and Spain.

Under the authors' procedure: Researchers report that nucleated cell counts were estimated from reference gene primer amplification. Method: immunoSEQ multiplex PCR; TCRdb's copy keeps in-frame clones and lacks some. The V and J calls and clone size were taken over from that table, and D and trimming were inferred from the DNA. The sample contains around 68,000 clones, around nine tenths of which appear only once. The CDR3 sequence is 13 residues long. V dropped 1 base and J dropped 2 bases, with 3 bases sitting between them. From germline, CDR1 is SGHNT and CDR2 YYREEE (reference sequence). The chain has TRBV5-4 and TRBJ1-4; D call uncertain. The TCR was taken from a man aged 45-60 years with active COVID-19. Sequenced: peripheral blood. The CDR3 sequence is CASSLYTNEKLFF. The CDR3 nucleotides read TGTGCCAGCAGCTTGTATACTAATGAAAAACTGTTTTTT.